The 5 T cell receptor beta chains reported below all come from one sample, sequenced in a study of blood T cell repertoires in COVID-19. Sequencing used immunoSEQ multiplex PCR; TCRdb keeps in-frame clones, though not all of them. The repertoire has around 300,000 clones, just under 90% of them found once; the top ten carry 1.9%. The sequenced sample was PBMCs or T cells enriched from blood (not recorded which). These receptors all come from a woman aged 60 to 75 who had recovered from COVID-19.

This chain uses TRBV29-1 with TRBJ1-2; D is ambiguous. With 0 bases removed from V and 4 bases from J, the gap between germline ends came to 12 bases. This CDR3 region has 14 residues. The germline V gene encodes CDR1 SQVTM and CDR2 ANQGSEA. The CDR3 coding sequence is TGCAGCGTTGAAGATGGAGATGGTGGCTATGGCTACACCTTC. This sequence encodes CSVEDGDGGYGYTF.

V usage is TRBV2 and J usage is TRBJ2-6; D ambiguous. The germline V and J ends were trimmed by 9 bases and 6 bases, with 12 bases remaining between them. Germline V gene lookup returns CDR1 SNHLY and CDR2 FYNNEI. The CDR3 has 13 amino acids. The CDR3 DNA sequence: TGTGCCAGTACTTTATTTGAGGCCAACGTCCTGACTTTC. Translated, it gives CASTLFEANVLTF.

The chain combines TRBV6-1 with TRBJ1-5, with D unresolved. The germline gives CDR1 MNHNS, CDR2 SASEGT. V was pared by 3 bases and J by 7 bases, with 10 bases between. This CDR3 contains 13 residues. The chain's CDR3 is CASSDEVRQPQHF. CDR3 nucleotide sequence: TGTGCCAGCAGTGATGAGGTTCGCCAGCCCCAGCATTTT.

The CDR3 coding sequence is TGCGCCAGCAGCCCCGGGACCTACGAGCAGTACTTC. It encodes CASSPGTYEQYF. This chain uses TRBV5-1 with TRBJ2-7; possibly TRBD2 for D (5 bases). This CDR3 spans 12 amino acids. The germline V gene encodes CDR1 SGHRS and CDR2 YFSETQ. Deletions cut 4 bases from V and 2 bases from J, with 7 bases between.

V and J are TRBV28 and TRBJ1-6; tentative D call: TRBD1 (5 bases). The V gene lost 3 bases and the J gene lost 3 bases, with 6 bases spanning the gap. CDR3 length: 14 amino acids. Per the germline V gene, CDR1 is MDHEN and CDR2 is SYDVKM. The CDR3 spells CASSFGGYNSPLHF. For the CDR3, the DNA is TGTGCCAGCAGTTTCGGGGGCTATAATTCACCCCTCCACTTT.